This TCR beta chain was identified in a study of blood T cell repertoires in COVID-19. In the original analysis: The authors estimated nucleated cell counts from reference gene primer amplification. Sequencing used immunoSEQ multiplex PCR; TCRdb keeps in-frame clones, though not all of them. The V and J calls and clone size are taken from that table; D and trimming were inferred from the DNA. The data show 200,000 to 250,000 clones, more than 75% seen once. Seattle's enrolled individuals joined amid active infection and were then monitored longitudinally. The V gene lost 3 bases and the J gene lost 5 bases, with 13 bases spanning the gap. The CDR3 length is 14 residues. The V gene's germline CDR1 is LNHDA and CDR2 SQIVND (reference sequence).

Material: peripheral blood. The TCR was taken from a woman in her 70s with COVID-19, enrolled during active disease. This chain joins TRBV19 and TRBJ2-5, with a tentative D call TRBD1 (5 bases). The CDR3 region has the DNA TGTGCCAGTAGTATCCCTGGCAGGGATGAGACCCAGTACTTC. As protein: CASSIPGRDETQYF. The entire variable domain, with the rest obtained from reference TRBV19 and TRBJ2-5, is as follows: DGGITQSPKYLFRKEGQNVTLSCEQNLNHDAMYWYRQDPGQGLRLIYYSQIVNDFQKGDIAEGYSVSREKKESFPLTVTSAQKNPTAFYLCASSIPGRDETQYFGPGTRLLVL.